This T cell receptor (beta chain) was observed in a study of T-cell memory formation after mild COVID-19. General study findings and limits: Cross-reactive memory apparently joined, as some responding clones appeared in pre-infection memory.

The V end was cut by 0 bases, the J end by 0 bases, with 12 bases between. Germline V gives CDR1 LGHNA, CDR2 YSLEER. The CDR3 totals 16 residues. Of note for this clonotype: What it binds is not known.

TCRdb independently ran MiXCR on the 5' RACE reads; one entry per CDR3 protein. The data contain roughly 400,000 distinct CDR3 sequences, about 17% of them singletons. The sample taken for sequencing was PBMCs or a T cell subset sorted from them (not recorded which). The sequence was obtained from a man in his late teens or twenties who had mild COVID-19 (a few samples of this study predate the infection). Cell type and time point are not known. V usage is TRBV4-3 and J usage is TRBJ2-7; no firm D call. This CDR3 is CASSQDSRVSSYEQYF. The CDR3 nucleotides are TGCGCCAGCAGCCAAGATTCTCGGGTTAGCTCCTACGAGCAGTACTTC.